The present entry profiles one TCR beta chain with its context. Its target is unknown. Using immunoSEQ multiplex PCR, the repertoire was profiled, and TCRdb retains in-frame clones only, with some absent. The sample lists under 45,000 clones, about 70% occurring once. This record comes from a study of PD-1 blockade in classical Hodgkin lymphoma. Study at large: Every 2 weeks, patients had 3 mg/kg nivolumab intravenously. Points from the study as a whole: Repertoire difference causes, possibly disease activity or prior therapy, remain undefined. Complete responders started with a diversity level that resembled newly diagnosed patients at baseline.

Each patient's relapse followed autologous stem cell transplantation, and brentuximab vedotin exposure varied. Complete response, partial response or progressive disease was recorded as best response. This CDR3 contains 14 residues. Germline V gene data show CDR1 as SGHTS and CDR2 as YDEGEE. The V and J ends lost 4 bases and 8 bases, in that order; junction bases with no gene match: 8. The starting material was peripheral blood mononuclear cells (PBMCs), obtained at baseline. This sequence was found in a human donor with classical Hodgkin lymphoma. The chain joins TRBV5-8 to TRBJ2-5; 10 bases are shared with TRBD1. CDR3: CASSLGQGVGTQYF. The CDR3 DNA sequence: TGTGCCAGCAGCCTCGGACAGGGGGTAGGAACCCAGTACTTC.